The 25 T cell receptor beta chains reported below all come from one sample, sequenced in a study of blood T cell repertoires in COVID-19. TCRdb's table, derived via immunoSEQ multiplex PCR, lists solely in-frame clones and lacks some. This sample has about 240,000 clones, with about nine tenths found just once. Material: peripheral blood. The receptors come from a man aged 30-40 years with COVID-19, enrolled during active disease.

The chain has TRBV18 and TRBJ2-2, with 8 bases that match TRBD1. Germline V gene sequence: CDR1 KGHSH, CDR2 LQKENI. V was pared by 2 bases and J by 3 bases, with 11 bases of the junction left unmatched. The CDR3 is made up of 18 amino acids. CDR3 DNA: TGTGCCAGCTCACCATGGGATCTAGGACAGGGTGACACCGGGGAGCTGTTTTTT. Translation: CASSPWDLGQGDTGELFF.

V usage is TRBV19 and J usage is TRBJ1-2; D is ambiguous. V dropped 3 bases and J dropped 0 bases, with 8 bases sitting between them. The CDR3 totals 14 residues. Looked up from germline, CDR1 is LNHDA and CDR2 is SQIVND (reference sequence). The CDR3 reads CASSIGAANYGYTF. The CDR3 DNA reads as TGTGCCAGTAGTATCGGAGCAGCTAACTATGGCTACACCTTC.

Concerning this clone: The junction differs from germline at one of its ends, possibly a read error. This rearrangement joins TRBV9 to TRBJ1-5; TRBD1 is a possible D gene (6 bases). The CDR3 spans 15 residues. Germline assignment: CDR1 SGDLS and CDR2 YYNGEE. The CDR3 sequence is CASSASDRYYQPQHF. The CDR3 DNA reads TGTGCCAGCAGCGCTTCAGACAGGTACTATCAACCCCAGCATTTT.

The rearrangement links TRBV4-2 to TRBJ2-2, with 12 bases aligning to TRBD2. Germline CDR1 LGHNA, CDR2 YNFKEQ. The CDR3 runs 17 residues. Germline trimming cut 3 bases from V and 1 base from J; bases unmatched to any gene: 3. CDR3 loop: CASSQLAGGLNTGELFF. The CDR3 DNA is TGTGCCAGCAGCCAGCTAGCGGGGGGGCTGAACACCGGGGAGCTGTTTTTT.

V gene TRBV6-5 combines with J gene TRBJ2-7, with D maybe TRBD2 (7 bases). The germline gives CDR1 MNHEY, CDR2 SVGAGI. V lost 0 bases to trimming and J lost 2 bases, with 11 bases between them. The CDR3 consists of 15 residues. The DNA of the CDR3 is TGTGCCAGCAGTTACTCTGGCGGGGGCCCCTACGAGCAGTACTTC. Protein sequence: CASSYSGGGPYEQYF.

V gene TRBV19 combines with J gene TRBJ2-7; D not certain. The CDR3 contains 11 residues. Germline CDR1 reads LNHDA; CDR2 reads SQIVND (reference sequence). The ends were cut back, 5 bases at V and 3 bases at J, with 5 bases in the middle. CDR3 bases: TGTGCCAGTAGTCCCGGCTACGAGCAGTACTTC. Translation gives CASSPGYEQYF.

This clone was counted once. The V call is TRBV19, the J call TRBJ2-7; TRBD1 matches 11 bases. Germline assignment: CDR1 LNHDA and CDR2 SQIVND (reference sequence). The CDR3 is 13 residues long. The V segment lost 5 bases and the J segment 6 bases; nucleotides outside the gene matches: 3. The CDR3 region is CASSVDRGREQYF. CDR3 nucleotide sequence: TGTGCCAGTAGTGTGGACAGGGGGCGCGAGCAGTACTTC.

V gene TRBV30 combines with J gene TRBJ1-6; D uncertain. The ends were cut back, 1 base at V and 0 bases at J, with 10 bases in the middle. In germline, CDR1 is GTSNPN, CDR2 SVGIG (reference sequence). The CDR3 is 16 amino acids. CDR3 nucleotides: TGTGCCTGGAGTGGAGGGCCACTCTCCTATAATTCACCCCTCCACTTT. The encoded protein is CAWSGGPLSYNSPLHF.

The chain is built from TRBV18 and TRBJ1-1; D gene ambiguous. Germline V gene data show CDR1 as KGHSH and CDR2 as LQKENI. CDR3 length: 15 amino acids. The V end lost 3 bases, the J end lost 4 bases, and 15 bases lay between the germline ends. The CDR3 DNA is TGTGCCAGCTCACCTCAGATTGGCCCGGGCACTGAAGCTTTCTTT. It translates to CASSPQIGPGTEAFF.

The V gene is TRBV9, the J gene TRBJ2-1; 10 bases match TRBD2. The CDR3 runs 18 residues. Per germline, CDR1 SGDLS and CDR2 YYNGEE. After removal of 1 base from V and 2 bases from J, the junction contained 9 bases not matched to a gene. The CDR3 nucleotides are TGTGCCAGCAGCGTAAGCGTAGCGGGGGGCCCCCCCTACAATGAGCAGTTCTTC. This codes for CASSVSVAGGPPYNEQFF.

The chain recombines TRBV7-2 with TRBJ2-3, with D possibly TRBD2 on 5 matching bases. Germline CDR1 and CDR2: SGHTA and FQGNSA. The CDR3 spans 17 residues. Trimming removed 5 bases from V and 0 bases from J, with 18 bases in between. The CDR3 region is CASSPWGVRGSTDTQYF. CDR3 nucleotide sequence: TGTGCCAGCAGCCCCTGGGGTGTTCGCGGGAGCACAGATACGCAGTATTTT. Drawing the rest from reference TRBV7-2 and TRBJ2-3, the complete variable domain is GAGVSQSPSNKVTEKGKDVELRCDPISGHTALYWYRQSLGQGLEFLIYFQGNSAPDKSGLPSDRFSAERTGGSVSTLTIQRTQQEDSAVYLCASSPWGVRGSTDTQYFGPGTRLTVL.

This clone was detected once. This sequence joins TRBV4-2 and TRBJ2-3, with 9 bases that match TRBD2. The CDR3 is 16 amino acids. From germline, CDR1 is LGHNA and CDR2 YNFKEQ. Trimming removed 4 bases from V and 1 base from J; junction bases left unmatched: 6. In nucleotides, the CDR3 is TGTGCCAGCAGCCGATTAGCGGGGGCGGGCACAGATACGCAGTATTTT. Translated, it gives CASSRLAGAGTDTQYF.

V gene TRBV18 combines with J gene TRBJ2-7, with D possibly TRBD1 on 6 matching bases. V was trimmed by 4 bases and J by 1 base, leaving 11 bases between them. Germline V gene data show CDR1 as KGHSH and CDR2 as LQKENI. This CDR3 is 14 amino acids long. The CDR3 here is CASSQDRKSYEQYF. The DNA for the CDR3 is TGTGCCAGCTCACAAGACAGGAAATCCTACGAGCAGTACTTC.

The chain joins TRBV15 to TRBJ2-2; 10 nucleotides line up with TRBD2. This CDR3 is built from 17 residues. After removal of 1 base from V and 3 bases from J, the junction contained 5 bases not matched to a gene. Germline V gene sequence: CDR1 LNHNV, CDR2 YYDKDF (reference sequence). CDR3 region: CATSRGTGTSDTGELFF. The CDR3 DNA is TGTGCCACCAGCAGAGGGACCGGGACTAGCGACACCGGGGAGCTGTTTTTT.

This sequence joins TRBV3-1 (or the pseudogene TRBV3-2) and TRBJ2-1; D remains ambiguous. V was clipped by 0 bases and J by 2 bases, with 11 bases between them. CDR1 and CDR2 from the germline V gene are LGHDT and YNNKEL (reference sequence). CDR3 length equals 16 residues. This chain's CDR3 is CASSQELAMAYNEQFF. DNA of the CDR3: TGTGCCAGCAGCCAAGAGCTCGCGATGGCCTACAATGAGCAGTTCTTC.

The V call is TRBV13, the J call TRBJ2-1, with 11 bases matching TRBD2. J gave up 4 bases and V 5 bases, and 7 bases lay outside the gene matches. Germline CDR1 PRHDT, CDR2 FYEKMQ (reference sequence). The CDR3 totals 16 residues. The CDR3 protein is CASSPLGTSGYNEQFF. The CDR3, as DNA: TGTGCCAGCAGCCCTCTCGGGACTAGCGGTTACAATGAGCAGTTCTTC.

CDR3 residues: CASSPRSGGYEQYF. The CDR3 DNA reads as TGTGCCAGCAGCCCCCGCAGCGGGGGCTACGAGCAGTACTTC. V is TRBV11-3 and J is TRBJ2-7; 8 nucleotides match TRBD2. The V gene end was trimmed by 5 bases and the J gene end by 3 bases; junction bases not matched to a gene: 6. Germline V gene lookup returns CDR1 SGHNT and CDR2 YENEEA. The CDR3 runs 14 residues. Full variable domain (rest looked up from reference TRBV11-3 and TRBJ2-7): EAGVVQSPRYKIIEKKQPVAFWCNPISGHNTLYWYLQNLGQGPELLIRYENEEAVDDSQLPKDRFSAERLKGVDSTLKIQPAELGDSAVYLCASSPRSGGYEQYFGPGTRLTVT.

In this sample, this clone turned up a few times. The chain combines TRBV29-1 with TRBJ2-6; D might be TRBD1 (5 bases). The CDR3 is 16 residues long. Per the germline V gene, CDR1 is SQVTM and CDR2 is ANQGSEA. Trimming took 1 base from V and 0 from J, leaving 10 bases between them. CDR3 DNA: TGCAGCGTTGAAGGGGGCCCTCGCTCTGGGGCCAACGTCCTGACTTTC. Residues: CSVEGGPRSGANVLTF. The whole variable domain, remainder taken from reference TRBV29-1 and TRBJ2-6, is SAVISQKPSRDICQRGTSLTIQCQVDSQVTMMFWYRQQPGQSLTLIATANQGSEATYESGFVIDKFPISRPNLTFSTLTVSNMSPEDSSIYLCSVEGGPRSGANVLTFGAGSRLTVL.

This chain joins TRBV5-6 and TRBJ2-1, with D tentatively TRBD1 (6 bases). Looked up from germline, CDR1 is SGHDT and CDR2 is YYEEEE. V was clipped by 3 bases and J by 7 bases, with 8 bases between them. The CDR3 spans 12 residues. The CDR3 spells CASSWGQNEQFF. The CDR3 region has the DNA TGTGCCAGCAGCTGGGGGCAAAATGAGCAGTTCTTC. Drawing the rest from reference TRBV5-6 and TRBJ2-1, the complete variable domain is DAGVTQSPTHLIKTRGQQVTLRCSPKSGHDTVSWYQQALGQGPQFIFQYYEEEERQRGNFPDRFSGHQFPNYSSELNVNALLLGDSALYLCASSWGQNEQFFGPGTRLTVL.

The V call is TRBV6-1, the J call TRBJ1-1; D remains unclear. The V gene's germline CDR1 is MNHNS and CDR2 SASEGT. This CDR3 has 14 amino acids. V was shortened by 3 bases and J by 5 bases, with 13 bases between the two germline ends. The CDR3 loop is CASSEATRVTEAFF. CDR3 bases: TGTGCCAGCAGTGAGGCGACGAGGGTAACTGAAGCTTTCTTT.

The gene calls are TRBV18 and TRBJ2-7, with TRBD2 matching 8 bases. This CDR3 region has 14 residues. The V segment lost 6 bases and the J segment 2 bases; nucleotides outside the gene matches: 6. Germline CDR1 KGHSH, CDR2 LQKENI. CDR3: CASSSRGGPYEQYF. The CDR3 DNA follows: TGTGCCAGCTCCTCTCGGGGGGGTCCCTACGAGCAGTACTTC.

This clone has only one observation. The genes are TRBV20-1 and TRBJ1-5; D unclear. The CDR3 is 13 amino acids. Trimming pared 3 bases from V and 3 bases from J, leaving 9 bases between. Germline V gene data show CDR1 as DFQATT and CDR2 as SNEGSKA (reference sequence). CDR3 coding DNA: TGCAGTGCTAGTGAGTCTTTCAATCAGCCCCAGCATTTT. It codes for CSASESFNQPQHF.

The rearrangement uses TRBV29-1 and TRBJ1-2, with D hard to call. Trimming removed 2 bases at V and 2 bases at J, with 3 bases between. This CDR3 is built from 11 residues. Germline CDR1 and CDR2: SQVTM and ANQGSEA. The CDR3, as DNA: TGCAGCGTTGAACAAAACTATGGCTACACCTTC. Translation gives CSVEQNYGYTF.

The chain uses TRBV29-1 and TRBJ2-1, with 11 bases that match TRBD1. This CDR3 has 14 residues. The junction had 7 bases not matched to a gene; V was cut back by 6 bases and J by 6 bases. Germline V gives CDR1 SQVTM, CDR2 ANQGSEA. Written as DNA, the CDR3 is TGCAGCGTCTCCGGACAGGGGGCAGGCAATGAGCAGTTCTTC. Protein: CSVSGQGAGNEQFF.

This chain links TRBV5-6 with TRBJ2-2; 7 bases are shared with TRBD1. CDR3 length equals 16 residues. V gave up 6 bases and J gave up 3 bases; unmatched junction bases: 11. Germline assignment: CDR1 SGHDT and CDR2 YYEEEE. CDR3 DNA: TGTGCCAGCACCGCAAGAGGGGGCCGGTACACCGGGGAGCTGTTTTTT. Amino acids: CASTARGGRYTGELFF.